This T cell receptor beta chain came from a study of blood T cell repertoires in COVID-19. Across the study: Spain, Italy and the United States supplied samples that represented acute and convalescent COVID-19.

In the authors' methods: For nucleated cells, counts were estimated from reference gene primer amplification. Profiled with immunoSEQ multiplex PCR; TCRdb holds only in-frame clones, not every one. The DNA gave D and trimming, while V, J and clone size come from that table. The repertoire consists of about 82,000 clones, with just under 85% occurring once and the leading ten covering under 20%. The CDR3 is 15 amino acids. Germline-derived CDR1 and CDR2 are SGHRS and YFSETQ. J was trimmed by 6 bases and V by 0 bases; bases with no gene match: 4. This chain links TRBV5-1 with TRBJ1-4, with 8 bases lining up with TRBD1. The sequenced sample was peripheral blood. The sequence was collected from a man at least 80 years old with active or convalescent COVID-19. CDR3 region: CASSLDWTGYEKLFF. CDR3 nucleotide sequence: TGCGCCAGCAGCTTGGATTGGACAGGGTATGAAAAACTGTTTTTT.